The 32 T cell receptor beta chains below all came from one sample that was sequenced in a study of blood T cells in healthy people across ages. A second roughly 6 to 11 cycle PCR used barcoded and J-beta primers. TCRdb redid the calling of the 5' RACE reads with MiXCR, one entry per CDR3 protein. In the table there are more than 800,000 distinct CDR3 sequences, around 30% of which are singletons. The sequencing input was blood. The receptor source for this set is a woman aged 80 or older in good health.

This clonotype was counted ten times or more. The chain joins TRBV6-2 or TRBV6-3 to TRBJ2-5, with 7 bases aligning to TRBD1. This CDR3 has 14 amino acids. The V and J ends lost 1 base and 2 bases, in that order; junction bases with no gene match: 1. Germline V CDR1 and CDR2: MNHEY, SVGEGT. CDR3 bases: TGTGCCAGCAGTTACTGGGGACAGCAAGAGACCCAGTACTTC. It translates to CASSYWGQQETQYF.

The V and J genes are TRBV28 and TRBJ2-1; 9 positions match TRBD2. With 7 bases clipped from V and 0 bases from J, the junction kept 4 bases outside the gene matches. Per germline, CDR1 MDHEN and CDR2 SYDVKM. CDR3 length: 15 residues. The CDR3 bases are TGTGCCAGCATCAGACTAGCGGTCTCCTACAATGAGCAGTTCTTC. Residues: CASIRLAVSYNEQFF.

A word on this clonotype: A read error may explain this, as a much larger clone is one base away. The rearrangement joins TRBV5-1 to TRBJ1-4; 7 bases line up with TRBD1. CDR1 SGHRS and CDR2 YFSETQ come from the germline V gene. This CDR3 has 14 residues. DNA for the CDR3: TGCGCCAGCAGCTCCGGGACAGTGGTTGAAAAACGGTTTTTT. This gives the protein CASSSGTVVEKRFF.

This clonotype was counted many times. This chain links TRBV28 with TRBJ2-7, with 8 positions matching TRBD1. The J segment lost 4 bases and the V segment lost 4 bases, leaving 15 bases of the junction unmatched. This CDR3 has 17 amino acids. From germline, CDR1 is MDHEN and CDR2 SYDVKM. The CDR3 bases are TGTGCCAGCAGTTCCACACGTGCGGACAGGGAAGTGTACGAGCAGTACTTC. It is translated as CASSSTRADREVYEQYF.

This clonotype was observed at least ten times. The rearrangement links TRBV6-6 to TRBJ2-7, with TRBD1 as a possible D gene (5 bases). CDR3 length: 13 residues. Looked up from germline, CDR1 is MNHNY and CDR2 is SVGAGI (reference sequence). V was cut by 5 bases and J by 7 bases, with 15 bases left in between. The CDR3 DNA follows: TGTGCCAGCAGTAAGGGTTGGGCAGGGGAGCAGTACTTC. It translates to CASSKGWAGEQYF.

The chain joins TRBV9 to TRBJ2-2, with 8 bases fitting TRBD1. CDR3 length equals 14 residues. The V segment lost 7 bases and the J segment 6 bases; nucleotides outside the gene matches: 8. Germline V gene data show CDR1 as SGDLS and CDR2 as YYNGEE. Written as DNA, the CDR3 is TGTGCCAGCGCCGGAACAGGGGGGCCCGGGGAGCTGTTTTTT. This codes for CASAGTGGPGELFF.

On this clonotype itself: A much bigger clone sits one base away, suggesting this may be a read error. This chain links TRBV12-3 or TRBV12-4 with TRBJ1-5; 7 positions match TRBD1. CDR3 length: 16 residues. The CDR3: CAGSLGDRISNQPQHF. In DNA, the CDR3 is TGTGCCGGCAGTTTAGGGGACAGAATAAGCAATCAGCCCCAGCATTTT.

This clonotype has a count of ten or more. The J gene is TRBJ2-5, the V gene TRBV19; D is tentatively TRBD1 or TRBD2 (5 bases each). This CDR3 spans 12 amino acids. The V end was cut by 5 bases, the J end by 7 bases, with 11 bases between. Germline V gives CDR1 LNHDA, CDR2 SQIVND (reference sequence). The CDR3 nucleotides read TGTGCCAGTAGTGGGGGACGTGGGACCCAGTACTTC. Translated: CASSGGRGTQYF.

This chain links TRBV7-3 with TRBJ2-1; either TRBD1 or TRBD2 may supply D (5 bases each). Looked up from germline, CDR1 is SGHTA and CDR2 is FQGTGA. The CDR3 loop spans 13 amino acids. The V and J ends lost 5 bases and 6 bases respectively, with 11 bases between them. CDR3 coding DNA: TGTGCCAGCAGCCTCGGGACCACCAATGAGCAGTTCTTC. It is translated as CASSLGTTNEQFF.

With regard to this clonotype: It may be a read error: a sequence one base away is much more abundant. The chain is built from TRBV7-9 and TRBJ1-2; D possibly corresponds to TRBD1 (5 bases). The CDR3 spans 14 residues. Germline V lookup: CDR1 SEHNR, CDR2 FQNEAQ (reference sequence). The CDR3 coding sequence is TGTGCCTGCAGCTTAGCTAATCAGGGTCGAGGCTACACCTTC. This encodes CACSLANQGRGYTF.

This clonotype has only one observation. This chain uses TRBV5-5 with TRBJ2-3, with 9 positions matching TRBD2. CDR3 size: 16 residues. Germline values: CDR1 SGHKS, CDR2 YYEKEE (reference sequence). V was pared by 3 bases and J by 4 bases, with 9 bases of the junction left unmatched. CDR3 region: CASSSIVGLAADTQYF. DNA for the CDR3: TGTGCCAGCAGCTCGATCGTGGGACTAGCCGCAGATACGCAGTATTTT.

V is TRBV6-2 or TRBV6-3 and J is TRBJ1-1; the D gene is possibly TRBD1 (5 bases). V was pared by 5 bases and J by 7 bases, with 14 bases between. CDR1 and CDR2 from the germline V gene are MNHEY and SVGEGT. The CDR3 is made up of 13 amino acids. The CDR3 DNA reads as TGTGCCAGCAGTAACCGGGGCCCAATTGAAGCTTTCTTT. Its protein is CASSNRGPIEAFF.

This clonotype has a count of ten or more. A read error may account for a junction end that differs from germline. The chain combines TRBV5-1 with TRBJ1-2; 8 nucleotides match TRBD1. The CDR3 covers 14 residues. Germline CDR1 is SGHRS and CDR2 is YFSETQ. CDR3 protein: CASSLNRGNYGYTF. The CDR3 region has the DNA TGTGCCAGCAGCTTGAACAGGGGGAACTATGGCTACACCTTC.

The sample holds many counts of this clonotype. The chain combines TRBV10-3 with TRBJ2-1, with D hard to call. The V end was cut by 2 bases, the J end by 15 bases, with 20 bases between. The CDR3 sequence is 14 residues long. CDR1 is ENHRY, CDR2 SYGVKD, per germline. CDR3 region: CAISEAEITVGRFF. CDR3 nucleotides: TGTGCCATCAGTGAGGCGGAGATTACGGTTGGTAGGTTCTTC.

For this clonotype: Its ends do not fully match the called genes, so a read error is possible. The CDR3 region has the DNA TGTGCCAGCAGTTACGCCGACAGGGGGCGAGGCTATGACTACACCTTC. Amino acid sequence: CASSYADRGRGYDYTF. The chain couples TRBV6-5 to TRBJ1-2, with 10 bases that match TRBD1. Germline V gives CDR1 MNHEY, CDR2 SVGAGI. This CDR3 has 16 amino acids.

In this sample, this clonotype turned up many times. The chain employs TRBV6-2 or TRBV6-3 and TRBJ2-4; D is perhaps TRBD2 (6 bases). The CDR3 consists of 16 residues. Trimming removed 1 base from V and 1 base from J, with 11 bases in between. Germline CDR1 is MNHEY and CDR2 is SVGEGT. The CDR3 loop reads CASSYLSGEAKNIQYF. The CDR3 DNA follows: TGTGCCAGCAGTTACTTGTCGGGAGAGGCCAAAAACATTCAGTACTTC.

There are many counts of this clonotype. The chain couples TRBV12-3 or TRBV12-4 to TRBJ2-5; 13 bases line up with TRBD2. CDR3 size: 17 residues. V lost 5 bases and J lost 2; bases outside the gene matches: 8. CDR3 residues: CASSIRGLAGAQETQYF. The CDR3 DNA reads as TGTGCCAGCAGTATCCGCGGACTAGCGGGGGCTCAAGAGACCCAGTACTTC.

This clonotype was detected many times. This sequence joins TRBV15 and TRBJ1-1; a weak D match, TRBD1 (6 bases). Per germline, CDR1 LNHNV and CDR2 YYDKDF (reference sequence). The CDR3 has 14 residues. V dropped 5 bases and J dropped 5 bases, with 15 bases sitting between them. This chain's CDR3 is CATSLQQGWTEAFF. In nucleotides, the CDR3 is TGTGCCACCAGCCTCCAACAGGGTTGGACTGAAGCTTTCTTT.

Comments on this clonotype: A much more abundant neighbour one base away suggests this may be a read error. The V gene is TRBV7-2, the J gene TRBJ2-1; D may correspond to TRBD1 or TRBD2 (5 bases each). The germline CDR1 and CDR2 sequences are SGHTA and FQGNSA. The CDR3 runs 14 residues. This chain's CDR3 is CACSLERQGRGQFF. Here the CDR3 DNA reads TGTGCCTGCAGCTTAGAACGGCAGGGACGGGGGCAGTTCTTC.

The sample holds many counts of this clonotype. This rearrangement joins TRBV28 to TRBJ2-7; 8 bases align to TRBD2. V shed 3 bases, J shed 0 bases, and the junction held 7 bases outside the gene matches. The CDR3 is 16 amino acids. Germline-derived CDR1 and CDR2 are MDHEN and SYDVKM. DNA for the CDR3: TGTGCCAGCAGTTTCAGTTTAGCGGGGCTCTCCTACGAGCAGTACTTC. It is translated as CASSFSLAGLSYEQYF.

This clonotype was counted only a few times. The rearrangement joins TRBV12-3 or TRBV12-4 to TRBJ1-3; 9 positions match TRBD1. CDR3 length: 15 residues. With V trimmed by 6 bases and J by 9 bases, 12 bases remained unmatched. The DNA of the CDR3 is TGTGCCAGCAGCTTACCGGGACAGGGCGTTGGCACCATATATTTT. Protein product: CASSLPGQGVGTIYF.

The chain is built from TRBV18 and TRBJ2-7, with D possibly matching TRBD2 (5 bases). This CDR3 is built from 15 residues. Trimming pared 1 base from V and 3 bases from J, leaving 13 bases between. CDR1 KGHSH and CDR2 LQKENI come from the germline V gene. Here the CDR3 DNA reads TGTGCCAGCTCACCACGTGATTCGGGATTCTACGAGCAGTACTTC. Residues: CASSPRDSGFYEQYF.

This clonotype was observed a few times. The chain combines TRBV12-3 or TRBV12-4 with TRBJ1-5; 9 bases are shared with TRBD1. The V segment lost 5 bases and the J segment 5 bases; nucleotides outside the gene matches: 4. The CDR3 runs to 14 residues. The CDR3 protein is CASSPNRGHQPQHF. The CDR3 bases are TGTGCCAGCAGTCCGAACAGGGGGCATCAGCCCCAGCATTTT.

The CDR3 spells CASSLMTGGIYEQYF. DNA of the CDR3: TGTGCCAGCAGCTTAATGACAGGGGGCATTTACGAGCAGTACTTC. The J gene is TRBJ2-7, the V gene TRBV7-6; 10 bases agree with TRBD1. The CDR3 is 15 amino acids. The germline CDR1 and CDR2 sequences are SGHVS and FNYEAQ. The J segment lost 4 bases and the V segment lost 2 bases, leaving 5 bases of the junction unmatched.

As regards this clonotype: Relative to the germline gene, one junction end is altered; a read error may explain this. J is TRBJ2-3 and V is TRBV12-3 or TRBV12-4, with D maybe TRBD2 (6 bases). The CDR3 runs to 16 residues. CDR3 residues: CASSLDSGVSTDMQYF. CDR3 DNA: TGTGCCAGCAGTTTAGATAGCGGAGTGAGCACAGATATGCAGTATTTT.

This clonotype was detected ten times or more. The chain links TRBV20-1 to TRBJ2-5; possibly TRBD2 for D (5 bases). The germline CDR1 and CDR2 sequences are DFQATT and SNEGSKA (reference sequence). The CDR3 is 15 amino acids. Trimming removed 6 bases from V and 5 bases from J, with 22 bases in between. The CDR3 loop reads CSAPQPTRVGETQYF. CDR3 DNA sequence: TGCAGTGCACCCCAACCCACTAGGGTCGGGGAGACCCAGTACTTC.

CDR3 nucleotides: TGTGCCAGCAGCTTAGAGAGGGGCATGCAGTGGTTCTCCTACAATGAGCAGTTCTTC. Translation: CASSLERGMQWFSYNEQFF. This chain links TRBV11-2 with TRBJ2-1; tentatively, D is TRBD1 or TRBD2 (5 bases each). V was clipped by 0 bases and J by 0 bases, with 18 bases between them. The CDR3 is made up of 19 amino acids. CDR1 is SGHAT and CDR2 is FQNNGV in the germline V gene.

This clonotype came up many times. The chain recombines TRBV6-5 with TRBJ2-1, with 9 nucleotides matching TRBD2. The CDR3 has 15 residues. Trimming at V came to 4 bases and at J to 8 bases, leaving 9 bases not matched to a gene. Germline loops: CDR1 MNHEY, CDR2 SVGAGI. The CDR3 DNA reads TGTGCCAGCAGTTGGAGGCGGGGGGGCGTCGATGAGCAGTTCTTC. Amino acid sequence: CASSWRRGGVDEQFF.

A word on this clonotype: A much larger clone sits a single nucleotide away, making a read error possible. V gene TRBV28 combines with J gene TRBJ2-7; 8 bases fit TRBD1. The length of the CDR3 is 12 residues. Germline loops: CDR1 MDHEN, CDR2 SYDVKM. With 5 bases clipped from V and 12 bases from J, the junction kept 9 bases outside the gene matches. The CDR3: CASSQRDRSPYF. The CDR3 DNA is TGTGCCAGCAGTCAAAGGGACAGGTCCCCGTACTTC.

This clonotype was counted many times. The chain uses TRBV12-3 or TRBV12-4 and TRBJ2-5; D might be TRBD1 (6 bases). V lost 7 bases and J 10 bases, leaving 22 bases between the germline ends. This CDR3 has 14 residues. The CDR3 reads CASTPEGVRSGQYF. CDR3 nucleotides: TGTGCCAGCACCCCCGAGGGGGTCCGGTCAGGCCAGTACTTC.

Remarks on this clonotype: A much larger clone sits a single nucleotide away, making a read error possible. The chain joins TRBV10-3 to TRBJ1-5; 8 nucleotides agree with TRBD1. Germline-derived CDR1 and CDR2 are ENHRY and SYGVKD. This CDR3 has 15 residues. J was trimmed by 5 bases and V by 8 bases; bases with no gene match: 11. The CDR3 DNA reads TGTGCCATCGGCCCCGGGCAGGGGGCGGATCAGCCCCAGCATTTT. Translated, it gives CAIGPGQGADQPQHF.

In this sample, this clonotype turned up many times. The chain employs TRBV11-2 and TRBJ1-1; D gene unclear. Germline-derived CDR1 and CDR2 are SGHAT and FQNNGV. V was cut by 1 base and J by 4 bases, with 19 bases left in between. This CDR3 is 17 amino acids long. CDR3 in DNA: TGTGCCAGCAGCTTAGTTCGCAGCGCCCCGTGGGGCACTGAAGCTTTCTTT. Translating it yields CASSLVRSAPWGTEAFF.